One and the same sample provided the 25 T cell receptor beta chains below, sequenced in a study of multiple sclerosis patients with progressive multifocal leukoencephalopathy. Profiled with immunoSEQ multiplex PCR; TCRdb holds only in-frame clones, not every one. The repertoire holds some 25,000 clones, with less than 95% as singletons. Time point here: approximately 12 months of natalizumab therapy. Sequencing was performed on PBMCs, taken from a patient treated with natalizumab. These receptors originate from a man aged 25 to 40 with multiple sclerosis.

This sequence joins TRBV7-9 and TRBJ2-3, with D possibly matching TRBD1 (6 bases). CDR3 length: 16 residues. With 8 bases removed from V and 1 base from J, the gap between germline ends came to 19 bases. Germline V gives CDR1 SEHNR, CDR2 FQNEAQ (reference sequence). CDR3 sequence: CASGLERGWGTDTQYF. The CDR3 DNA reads TGTGCCAGCGGCCTAGAGAGGGGGTGGGGCACAGATACGCAGTATTTT.

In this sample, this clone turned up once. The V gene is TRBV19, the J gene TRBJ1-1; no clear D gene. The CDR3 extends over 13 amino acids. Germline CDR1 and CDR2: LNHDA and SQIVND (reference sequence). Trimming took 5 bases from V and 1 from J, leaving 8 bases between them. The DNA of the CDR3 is TGTGCCAGTAGTCGGTGGGGGAACACTGAAGCTTTCTTT. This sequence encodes CASSRWGNTEAFF.

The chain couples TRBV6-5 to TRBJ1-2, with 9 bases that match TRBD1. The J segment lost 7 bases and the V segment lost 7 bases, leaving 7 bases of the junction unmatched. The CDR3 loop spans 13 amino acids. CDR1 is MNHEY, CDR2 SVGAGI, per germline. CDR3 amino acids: CASKGQGSRGYTF. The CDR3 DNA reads TGTGCCAGCAAGGGACAGGGTTCTCGTGGCTACACCTTC.

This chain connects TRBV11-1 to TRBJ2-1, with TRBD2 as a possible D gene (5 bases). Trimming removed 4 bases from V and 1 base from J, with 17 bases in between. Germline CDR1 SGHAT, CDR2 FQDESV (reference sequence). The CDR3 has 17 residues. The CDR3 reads CASSSSPRDGSYNEQFF. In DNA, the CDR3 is TGTGCCAGCAGCTCCTCCCCCCGGGATGGGTCCTACAATGAGCAGTTCTTC.

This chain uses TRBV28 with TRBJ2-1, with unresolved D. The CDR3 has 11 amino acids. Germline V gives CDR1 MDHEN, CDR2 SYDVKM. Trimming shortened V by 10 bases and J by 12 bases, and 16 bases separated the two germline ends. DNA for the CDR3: TGTGCCATCGCGGCAGAAGGTACGCAGTTCTTC. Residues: CAIAAEGTQFF. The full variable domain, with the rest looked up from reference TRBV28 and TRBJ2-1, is DVKVTQSSRYLVKRTGEKVFLECVQDMDHENMFWYRQDPGLGLRLIYFSYDVKMKEKGDIPEGYSVSREKKERFSLILESASTNQTSMYLCAIAAEGTQFFGPGTRLTVL.

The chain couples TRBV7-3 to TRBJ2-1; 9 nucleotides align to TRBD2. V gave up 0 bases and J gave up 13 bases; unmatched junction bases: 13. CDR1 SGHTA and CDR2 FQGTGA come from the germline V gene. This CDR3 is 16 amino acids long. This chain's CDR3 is CASSLTPSGTRSKQFF. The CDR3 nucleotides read TGTGCCAGCAGCTTAACCCCTAGCGGGACTAGAAGTAAACAGTTCTTC.

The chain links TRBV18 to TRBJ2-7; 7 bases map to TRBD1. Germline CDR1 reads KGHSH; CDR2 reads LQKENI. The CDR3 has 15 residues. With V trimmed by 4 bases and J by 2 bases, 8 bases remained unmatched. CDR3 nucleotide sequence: TGTGCCAGCTCACACGGGGCCAGGGGGACCTACGAGCAGTACGTC. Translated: CASSHGARGTYEQYV.

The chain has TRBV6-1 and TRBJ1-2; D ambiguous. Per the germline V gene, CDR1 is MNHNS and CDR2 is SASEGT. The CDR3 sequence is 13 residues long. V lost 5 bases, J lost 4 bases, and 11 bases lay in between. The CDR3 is CASSSTISYGYTF. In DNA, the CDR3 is TGTGCCAGCAGTTCGACAATAAGCTATGGCTACACCTTC.

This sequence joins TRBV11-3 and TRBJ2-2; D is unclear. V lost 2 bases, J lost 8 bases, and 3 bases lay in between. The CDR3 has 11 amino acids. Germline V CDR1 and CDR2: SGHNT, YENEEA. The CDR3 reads CASSLRGELFF. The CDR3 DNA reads TGTGCCAGCAGCTTAAGGGGGGAGCTGTTTTTT.

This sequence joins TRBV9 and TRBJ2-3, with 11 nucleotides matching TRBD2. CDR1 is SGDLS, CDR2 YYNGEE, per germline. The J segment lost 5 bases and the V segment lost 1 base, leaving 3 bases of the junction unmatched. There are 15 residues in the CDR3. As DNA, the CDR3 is TGTGCCAGCAGCGTAACCGGACTAGCGGGAGATACGCAGTATTTT. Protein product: CASSVTGLAGDTQYF.

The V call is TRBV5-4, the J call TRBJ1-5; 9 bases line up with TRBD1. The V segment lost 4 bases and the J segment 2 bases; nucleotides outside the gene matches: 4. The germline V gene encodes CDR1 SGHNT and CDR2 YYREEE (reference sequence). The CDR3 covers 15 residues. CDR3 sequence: CASSEGQGRNQPQHF. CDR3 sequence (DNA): TGTGCCAGCAGCGAAGGACAGGGGCGCAATCAGCCCCAGCATTTT.

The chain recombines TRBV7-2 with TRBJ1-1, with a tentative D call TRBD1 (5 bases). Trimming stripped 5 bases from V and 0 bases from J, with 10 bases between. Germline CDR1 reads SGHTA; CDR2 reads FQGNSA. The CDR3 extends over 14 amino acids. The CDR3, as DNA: TGTGCCAGCAGCCCGGGACGGATGAACACTGAAGCTTTCTTT. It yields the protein CASSPGRMNTEAFF.

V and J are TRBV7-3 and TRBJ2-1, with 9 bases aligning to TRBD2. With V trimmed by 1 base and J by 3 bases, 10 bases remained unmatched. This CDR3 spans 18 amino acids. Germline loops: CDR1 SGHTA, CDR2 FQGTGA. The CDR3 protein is CASSLSATSGLNYNEQFF. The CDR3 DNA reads TGTGCCAGCAGCTTAAGCGCGACTAGCGGTTTAAACTACAATGAGCAGTTCTTC.

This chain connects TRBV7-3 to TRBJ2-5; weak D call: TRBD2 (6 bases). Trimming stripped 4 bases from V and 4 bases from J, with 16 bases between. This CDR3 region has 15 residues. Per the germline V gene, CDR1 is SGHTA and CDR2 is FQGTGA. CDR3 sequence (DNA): TGTGCCAGCAGCTACGGGGGAACGGCGCGAGAGACCCAGTACTTC. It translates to CASSYGGTARETQYF.

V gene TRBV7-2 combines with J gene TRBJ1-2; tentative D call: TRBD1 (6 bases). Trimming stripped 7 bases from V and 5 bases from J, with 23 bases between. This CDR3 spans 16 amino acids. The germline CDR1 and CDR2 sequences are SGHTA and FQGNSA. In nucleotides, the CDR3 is TGTGCCAGCACCCCTACGGGACCTAACAGGGCTTATGGCTACACCTTC. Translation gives CASTPTGPNRAYGYTF.

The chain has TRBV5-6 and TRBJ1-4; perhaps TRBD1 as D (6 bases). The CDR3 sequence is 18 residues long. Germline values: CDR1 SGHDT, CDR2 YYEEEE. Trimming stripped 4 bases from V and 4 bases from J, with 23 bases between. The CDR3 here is CASSRRSGARGHNEKLFF. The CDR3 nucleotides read TGTGCCAGCAGCCGGAGGTCGGGGGCGCGAGGGCATAATGAAAAACTGTTTTTT.

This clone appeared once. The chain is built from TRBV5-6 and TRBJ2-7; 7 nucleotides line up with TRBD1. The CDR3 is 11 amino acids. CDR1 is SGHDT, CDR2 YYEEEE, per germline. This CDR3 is CASSPQGERNV. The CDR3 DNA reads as TGTGCCAGCAGCCCCCAGGGGGAGCGAAACGTC.

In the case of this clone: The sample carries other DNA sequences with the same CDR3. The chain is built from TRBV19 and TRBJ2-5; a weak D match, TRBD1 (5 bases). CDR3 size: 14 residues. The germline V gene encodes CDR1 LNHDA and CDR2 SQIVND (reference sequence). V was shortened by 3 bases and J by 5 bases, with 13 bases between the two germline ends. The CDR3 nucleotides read TGTGCCAGTAGTATGGGCAGGGTCAGGGAGACCCAGTACTTC. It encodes CASSMGRVRETQYF.

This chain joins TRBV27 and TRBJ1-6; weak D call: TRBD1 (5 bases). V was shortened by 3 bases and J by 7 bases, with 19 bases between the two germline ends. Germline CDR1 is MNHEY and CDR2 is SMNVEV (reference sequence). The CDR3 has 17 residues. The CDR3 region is CASSFFPPRDGNSPLHF. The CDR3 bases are TGTGCCAGCAGTTTTTTCCCCCCCCGGGACGGAAATTCACCCCTCCACTTT.

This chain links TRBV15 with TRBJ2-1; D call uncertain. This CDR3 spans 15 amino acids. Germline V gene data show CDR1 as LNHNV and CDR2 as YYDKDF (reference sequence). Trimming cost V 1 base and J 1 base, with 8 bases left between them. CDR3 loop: CATSRVGISYNEQFF. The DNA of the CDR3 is TGTGCCACCAGCAGAGTGGGGATTTCCTACAATGAGCAGTTCTTC.

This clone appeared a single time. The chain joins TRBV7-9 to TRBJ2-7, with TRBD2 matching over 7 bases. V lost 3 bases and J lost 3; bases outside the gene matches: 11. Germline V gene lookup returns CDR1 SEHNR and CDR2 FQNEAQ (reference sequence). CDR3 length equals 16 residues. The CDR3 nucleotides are TGTGCCAGCAGCTTGGTTAGAGCGGGAACCCACTACGAGCAGTACGTC. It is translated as CASSLVRAGTHYEQYV.

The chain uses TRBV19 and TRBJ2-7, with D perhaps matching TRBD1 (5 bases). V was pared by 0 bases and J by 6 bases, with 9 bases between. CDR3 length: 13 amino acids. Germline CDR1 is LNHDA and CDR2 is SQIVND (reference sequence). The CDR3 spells CASSIDLGREQYF. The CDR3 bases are TGTGCCAGTAGTATAGATCTGGGGCGCGAGCAGTACTTC.

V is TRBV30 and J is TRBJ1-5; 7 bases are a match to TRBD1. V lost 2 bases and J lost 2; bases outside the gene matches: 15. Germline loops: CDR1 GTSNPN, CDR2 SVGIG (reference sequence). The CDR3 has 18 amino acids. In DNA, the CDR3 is TGTGCCTGGAGTCCCCTCCGACAGGGCCATCAAGGCAATCAGCCCCAGCATTTT. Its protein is CAWSPLRQGHQGNQPQHF.

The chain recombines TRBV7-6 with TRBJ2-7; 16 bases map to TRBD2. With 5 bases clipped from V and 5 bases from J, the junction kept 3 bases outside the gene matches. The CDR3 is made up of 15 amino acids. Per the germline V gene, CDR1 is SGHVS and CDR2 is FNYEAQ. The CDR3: CASSPGTSGRDEQYF. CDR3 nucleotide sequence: TGTGCCAGCAGCCCCGGGACTAGCGGGAGGGACGAGCAGTACTTC.

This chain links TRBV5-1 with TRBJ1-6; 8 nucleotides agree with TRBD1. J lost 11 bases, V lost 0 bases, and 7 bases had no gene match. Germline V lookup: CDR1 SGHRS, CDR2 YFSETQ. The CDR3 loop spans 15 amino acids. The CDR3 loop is CASSLGQGKRTPLHF. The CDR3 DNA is TGCGCCAGCAGCTTGGGACAGGGGAAAAGGACACCCCTCCACTTT.